The present TCR beta chain was sequenced within a study of T-cell memory formation after mild COVID-19. Study-level findings and limits: Whereas later expanders leaned CD4+, clones contracting day 15 to 85 showed a balanced CD4/CD8 makeup.

With regard to this clonotype: The antigen is undetermined.

A single record per CDR3 protein comes from TCRdb applying MiXCR to the 5' RACE reads. The table has about 430,000 distinct CDR3 sequences, approximately 19% seen once; the top ten hold around a fifth. The ends lost 0 bases at V and 6 bases at J; junction bases unmatched: 8. The CDR3 has 15 amino acids. Germline V CDR1 and CDR2: SGHNT, YYREEE (reference sequence). The chain links TRBV5-4 to TRBJ2-7, with TRBD1 identical over 8 bases. Sequenced: PBMCs or a T cell subset sorted from them (not recorded which). The sequence came from a young man who had mild COVID-19 (a few samples of this study predate the infection). Cell type and time point are not known. For the CDR3, the DNA is TGTGCCAGCAGCTTGGCCGGGACGACAGGGGCCGAGCAGTACTTC. Translation gives CASSLAGTTGAEQYF.